A single sample gave rise to the 17 T cell receptor beta chains below, sequenced in a study of blood T cell repertoires in COVID-19. Repertoires were generated with immunoSEQ multiplex PCR, while TCRdb's copy carries only in-frame clones and drops some. The top ten clones hold over 1.5% of a sample with 95,000 to 150,000 clones, about 88% of them seen once. Specimen: peripheral blood. Source of these receptors: a human donor in a cohort sampled during active COVID-19.

V is TRBV6-5 and J is TRBJ1-6, with D uncertain. The CDR3 loop spans 13 amino acids. Trimming took 8 bases from V and 9 from J, leaving 14 bases between them. Germline CDR1 and CDR2: MNHEY and SVGAGI. CDR3: CASGNLRGSPLHF. Written as DNA, the CDR3 is TGTGCCAGCGGAAACCTTCGGGGTTCACCCCTCCACTTT.

A single count supports this clone. The chain couples TRBV2 to TRBJ2-3, with 9 bases identical to TRBD1. Germline V gene lookup returns CDR1 SNHLY and CDR2 FYNNEI. CDR3 length: 16 amino acids. Unmatched junction bases numbered 7, after V lost 6 bases and J lost 0 bases. The CDR3 nucleotides read TGTGCCAGCAGCCTCGGGACAGGGTTTAGCACAGATACGCAGTATTTT. It yields the protein CASSLGTGFSTDTQYF.

This clone turned up a few times. CDR3 protein: CAISRSGELFF. For the CDR3, the DNA is TGTGCCATCAGTAGGAGCGGGGAGCTGTTTTTT. This chain uses TRBV10-3 with TRBJ2-2; D ambiguous. Trimming cost V 5 bases and J 7 bases, with 5 bases left between them. Looked up from germline, CDR1 is ENHRY and CDR2 is SYGVKD. CDR3 length: 11 amino acids.

V usage is TRBV9 and J usage is TRBJ2-1; D is possibly TRBD1 (5 bases). This CDR3 has 13 amino acids. Trimming removed 0 bases at V and 11 bases at J, with 12 bases between. CDR1 SGDLS and CDR2 YYNGEE come from the germline V gene. The CDR3 region is CASSVVGQGKQFF. In DNA form, the CDR3 reads TGTGCCAGCAGCGTAGTTGGGCAGGGAAAGCAGTTCTTC. The whole variable domain, remainder taken from reference TRBV9 and TRBJ2-1, is DSGVTQTPKHLITATGQRVTLRCSPRSGDLSVYWYQQSLDQGLQFLIQYYNGEERAKGNILERFSAQQFPDLHSELNLSSLELGDSALYFCASSVVGQGKQFFGPGTRLTVL.

The CDR3 loop reads CASSFGDRVNYEQYF. The DNA of the CDR3 is TGTGCCAGCAGCTTCGGGGACAGGGTTAACTACGAGCAGTACTTC. The rearrangement uses TRBV5-4 and TRBJ2-7; TRBD1 agrees at 9 bases. The CDR3 loop spans 15 amino acids. The trim removed 2 bases at V and 3 bases at J, leaving 6 bases unmatched. Germline V gene lookup returns CDR1 SGHNT and CDR2 YYREEE (reference sequence).

The CDR3 DNA reads as TGCAGCGCCGCAAAGGGGGCAGAGGGCTACACCTTC. It encodes CSAAKGAEGYTF. This chain joins TRBV29-1 and TRBJ1-2; 7 positions agree with TRBD1. CDR3 size: 12 residues. Germline loops: CDR1 SQVTM, CDR2 ANQGSEA. The V gene end was trimmed by 7 bases and the J gene end by 8 bases; junction bases not matched to a gene: 10.

In the case of this clone: Other nucleotide sequences from this sample produce the same CDR3. The chain links TRBV29-1 to TRBJ1-1; D might be TRBD1 (5 bases). Germline V gene data show CDR1 as SQVTM and CDR2 as ANQGSEA. Trimming left V 4 bases short and J 4 bases short, with 10 bases between. The CDR3 is made up of 12 amino acids. In nucleotides, the CDR3 is TGCAGCGTTGTCCTGGGGGGCACTGAAGCTTTCTTT. This gives the protein CSVVLGGTEAFF.

This clone is a singleton in its sample. This chain connects TRBV7-8 to TRBJ1-2; the D gene is possibly TRBD1 (5 bases). Germline V gene lookup returns CDR1 SGHVS and CDR2 FQNEAQ. There are 14 residues in the CDR3. Deletions cut 6 bases from V and 4 bases from J, with 15 bases between. CDR3 region: CASSPGQGGYGYTF. The CDR3 DNA is TGTGCCAGCAGTCCAGGCCAGGGTGGCTATGGCTACACCTTC.

V gene TRBV27 combines with J gene TRBJ2-7; TRBD1 matches 8 bases. Germline V gene data show CDR1 as MNHEY and CDR2 as SMNVEV (reference sequence). CDR3 size: 14 residues. J was trimmed by 3 bases and V by 3 bases; bases with no gene match: 4. The CDR3 nucleotides read TGTGCCAGCAGTTTTGGCAGGGGGCACTACGAGCAGTACTTC. It encodes CASSFGRGHYEQYF.

This clone came up once. V is TRBV7-2 and J is TRBJ2-5; 12 bases match TRBD2. This CDR3 has 15 residues. Looked up from germline, CDR1 is SGHTA and CDR2 is FQGNSA. J gave up 4 bases and V 5 bases, and 5 bases lay outside the gene matches. Here the CDR3 DNA reads TGTGCCAGCAGCCCGCAGACTAGCGGGAGAGAGACCCAGTACTTC. This gives the protein CASSPQTSGRETQYF.

This sequence joins TRBV28 and TRBJ2-2; 10 bases are a match to TRBD2. There are 16 residues in the CDR3. Trimming at V came to 10 bases and at J to 1 base, leaving 9 bases not matched to a gene. Germline-derived CDR1 and CDR2 are MDHEN and SYDVKM. The CDR3 loop reads CATSSSGRENTGELFF. The CDR3 DNA follows: TGTGCCACCTCAAGCAGCGGGAGGGAGAACACCGGGGAGCTGTTTTTT.

The gene calls are TRBV28 and TRBJ2-5, with D possibly being TRBD2 (7 bases). The CDR3 length is 14 residues. V was clipped by 3 bases and J by 7 bases, with 15 bases between them. Germline CDR1 reads MDHEN; CDR2 reads SYDVKM. The CDR3 here is CASSLGGQAGTQYF. The DNA for the CDR3 is TGTGCCAGCAGTTTGGGGGGGCAGGCAGGGACCCAGTACTTC.

This clone occurred a few times. Other DNA sequences in the same sample also yield this CDR3. The rearrangement joins TRBV6-5 to TRBJ2-7; 8 bases agree with TRBD1. The CDR3 runs to 14 residues. CDR1 is MNHEY, CDR2 SVGAGI, per germline. Unmatched junction bases numbered 3, after V lost 3 bases and J lost 2 bases. CDR3: CASSYRQGPYEQYF. In DNA form, the CDR3 reads TGTGCCAGCAGTTATCGACAGGGGCCCTACGAGCAGTACTTC.

This clone was detected only once. V and J are TRBV24-1 and TRBJ2-4, with TRBD1 matching over 8 bases. J gave up 8 bases and V 10 bases, and 6 bases lay outside the gene matches. This CDR3 contains 12 residues. Germline assignment: CDR1 KGHDR and CDR2 SFDVKD. CDR3 region: CATTPRGHIQYF. The CDR3 region has the DNA TGTGCCACAACCCCCAGGGGGCACATTCAGTACTTC.

The chain combines TRBV19 with TRBJ1-6, with no clear D. Germline V gene lookup returns CDR1 LNHDA and CDR2 SQIVND (reference sequence). Trimming cost V 9 bases and J 7 bases, with 13 bases left between them. CDR3 length equals 13 residues. CDR3: CASRSVRNSPLHF. The CDR3 coding sequence is TGTGCCAGCAGATCCGTCCGAAATTCACCCCTCCACTTT.

This chain joins TRBV6-2 or TRBV6-3 and TRBJ2-7; TRBD2 aligns across 12 bases. This CDR3 is 16 amino acids long. CDR1 and CDR2 from the germline V gene are MNHEY and SVGEGT. V gave up 4 bases and J gave up 4 bases; unmatched junction bases: 8. CDR3 sequence reads: CASSWDPGLAGYEQYF. CDR3 DNA: TGTGCCAGCAGTTGGGATCCGGGACTAGCGGGTTACGAGCAGTACTTC.

This clone was recorded many times. The chain is built from TRBV7-9 and TRBJ1-1, with D possibly being TRBD1 (5 bases). There are 15 residues in the CDR3. V was trimmed by 1 base and J by 6 bases, leaving 15 bases between them. The germline V gene has CDR1 SEHNR and CDR2 FQNEAQ (reference sequence). The CDR3 bases are TGTGCCAGCAGCTTAGTGGGGCAGGGATCACCTGAAGCTTTCTTT. The encoded protein is CASSLVGQGSPEAFF.